This T cell receptor (beta chain) is drawn from a study of cytomegalovirus exposure and HLA in healthy donors (dated by TCRdb to 2016 to 2017). General notes on the study: According to an earlier analysis of a few hundred of the donors, some 180 million T cells yielded 90 million to 130 million unique TCR beta sequences and 276 Gb of sequence data. HLA typing covered class I and class II loci at four-digit resolution. Donor age, sex, ethnicity and CMV serostatus were compiled together with the repertoire data. Of the roughly 400 genotyped donors, 75% to 85% were placed in the genetic ancestry cluster associated with self-reported Caucasian donors. In an earlier analysis of roughly 600 of the donors, high-throughput TCR beta sequencing was used to judge whether each TCR beta V gene segment behaved as functional or pseudogenic. To predict cytomegalovirus infection status, the study combined high-throughput TCR immunosequencing, statistical association of individual TCRs with disease status, and machine learning. Because of strong linkage in the cohort, five DR-DQ haplotypes were treated as single units for association and clustering. The number of typed donors differed by locus: 629-630 for A, B, C, DRB1 and DQB1; approximately 540 for DQA1; 606 for DPA1; and 450 to 480 for DPB1. Rather than using new phenotypic data, the later analysis identified candidate immune exposures from TCR beta sequences and from how often those sequences occurred across donors. The study was designed to test whether signatures of past pathogen exposure could be identified by cataloging public T cell receptors. Genome-wide SNP genotypes for about 65% of the 666 donors were used in a later genetic analysis, which treated that subset as a discovery cohort. Using immunosequencing, the study profiled T cell repertoires from 640 or so subjects and related those repertoires to cytomegalovirus serostatus. Every discovery cohort repertoire had been produced on one sequencing platform. Along with the approximately 700-subject first cohort, a separate validation cohort of roughly 110 different subjects was used. A later analysis re-analyzed previously published TCR beta repertoires from several hundred donors and added high-resolution HLA genotyping to study TCR occurrence patterns. Roughly 300 gigabases of sequencing data and 70 million to 100 million unique TCR sequences made up an early release that covered approximately 700 HLA-typed donors. Among some 400 genotyped donors of the cohort, an average of approximately 230,000 unique TCR beta nucleotide sequences were sequenced per donor, around a sixth of them non-productive.

General study outcomes and caveats: A further reported finding was that TCR beta sequences accurately predicted the HLA-A and HLA-B alleles for most subjects in the first cohort. The sequencing pipeline was judged likely to have produced a cluster of highly shared sequence variants as a technical artifact. Roughly uniform sequencing depth across donors was assumed in presence/absence analyses, although this assumption may not hold. A later genetic analysis associated a missense DCLRE1C variant with V-gene and J-gene trimming of TCR beta chains, and an independent cohort replicated the association. The study listed 150 to 200 TCR beta chains as associated with cytomegalovirus. HLA typing was unavailable for some donors at each locus, so association tests used only the typed subset. In a later analysis, HLA-associated TCR beta chains showed more clonal expansion and lower generation probabilities than non-associated chains that were equally common. Because the 87-base-pair reads could not distinguish some IMGT-functional V segments, including TRBV6-2 and TRBV6-3, those segments were excluded. In a later analysis, 15,000 to 20,000 TCR beta sequences were associated with specific HLA alleles at a false discovery rate of 0.05. While some public TCRs were present in many individuals, most TCR sequences turned up only very rarely across donors. According to a later analysis, most CMV-associated TCR beta chains appeared to be HLA-restricted, and the HLA associations seemed to be driven largely by CMV exposure. According to a later analysis, TCR association rates differed among HLA loci, with DRB1 alleles showing the most associated TCRs and HLA-C alleles showing the fewest. The classifier was reported to diagnose cytomegalovirus status with high specificity and sensitivity in both the original and validation cohorts. Broadly in line with IMGT annotations, most TCR beta V segments showed up in productive rearrangements about 87% or about 30% of the time in an earlier analysis of several hundred of the donors. In vitro tests confirmed that three of the cytomegalovirus-associated TCR beta chains recognize cytomegalovirus antigens. Assigning TCR associations to individual alleles was difficult when HLA alleles, especially DR and DQ, strongly co-occurred. Immune exposure information for the cohort was limited to CMV serostatus. Because counts were too low, 15 or so rarely observed V segments, including chromosome 9 orphons, were excluded from the earlier analysis of several hundred of the donors. According to the authors, the approach could potentially be generalized to other disease states and immunological phenotypes. This cohort had only TCR beta chains sequenced, and the lack of alpha or paired-chain data limited which features could be detected. In a later genetic analysis, fewer N-insertions in productive TCRs were reported among donors in an Asian-associated ancestry cluster than the approximately 670-donor mean. Linkage disequilibrium might explain the correlated functional status among segregating V segments, but an unknown experimental factor could not be ruled out. A later analysis reported that several top co-occurrence clusters appeared linked to parvovirus B19, influenza, CMV and Epstein-Barr virus.

Library preparation was by the immunoSEQ multiplex PCR assay. A mixture of 60 forward primers for TCR Vbeta segments and 13 reverse primers for TCR Jbeta segments was used in the multiplex PCR. A multiplex PCR assay on genomic DNA amplified the CDR3 region of rearranged TCR beta genes. Amplified TCR beta libraries were sequenced as 87-base-pair reads on the Illumina HiSeq System. The original pipeline was this. Across the 670 or so repertoires, a later analysis counted some 80 million unique TCR beta chains, 9.5 million to 12 million of which were shared by at least two donors. Raw reads were error-corrected and collapsed into unique sequences by a nearest-neighbor algorithm in which closely related sequences were merged to remove PCR and sequencing errors. V, D and J gene segments were assigned by aligning CDR3 sequences to IMGT reference sequences. For a sequence to be retained, a match of at least six nucleotides was required to both a V gene segment and a J gene segment. A rearrangement was called productive if the CDR3 had no stop codons and remained in frame with V and J, and every other rearrangement was called non-productive. CDR3 was defined according to IMGT convention as the region running from the second conserved V-encoded cysteine to the conserved J-encoded phenylalanine. Sequences without an unambiguous match to a single V gene segment were excluded from the earlier analysis of 450 to 750 of the donors. In an earlier analysis of about 590 of the donors, a V segment was called functional when productive rearrangements were above 56.7%, and segregating when the standard deviation between donors exceeded 5%. To diagnose cytomegalovirus status from the catalog of TCR beta chain sequences, a statistical classification framework was built. In a later analysis, V and J genes were assigned by comparing TCR nucleotide sequences against IMGT/GENE-DB human TR gene sequences. A later analysis assigned CDR3 sequences and most-parsimonious VDJ recombination scenarios with the TCRdist pipeline. In a later analysis, each TCR beta chain was defined by its CDR3 amino acid sequence together with its V-gene family, and reads lacking a unique V-gene family were excluded. A later analysis removed several hundred highly shared, low-generation-probability nucleotide sequences to deal with suspected cross-contamination and a sequencing artifact. A later analysis calculated a clonal expansion index for each public chain from normalized within-repertoire ranks of inferred template counts. A later analysis computed generation probabilities with a VDJ recombination model fitted to out-of-frame rearrangements, and checked the results against IGoR. A later analysis scored TCR-TCR, TCR-HLA and TCR-CMV co-occurrence with hypergeometric tests, applying a repertoire-size bias correction to TCR pairs. To estimate false discovery rates, a later analysis permuted the HLA or CMV assignments 20 times. In a later analysis, co-occurring TCRs were grouped with DBSCAN, and TCRdist sequence similarity was added when clustering was performed within HLA-allele-positive subsets. Co-occurrence clustering excluded repertoires with fewer than 30,000 or more than 120,000 public chains, plus five with anomalous nucleotide sharing. TCRdb re-hosts the immuneACCESS table, in-frame sequences only. Its copies lack some clones; in the studies checked, an unresolved V gene accounts for under half of them, and the cause for the rest is not known. The V and J calls and clone size were taken over from that table, and D and trimming were inferred from the DNA. Counted in this sample were approximately 160,000 clones; approximately 71% of them appeared once. The top ten clonotypes cover about 1.3% of the sample.

This clone was counted between two and nine times. What this receptor recognizes is not known. It has no much larger one-base neighbor in the sample; base qualities were not kept. The cohort consisted of 600 to 700 healthy bone marrow donors. At the time of sampling, all cohort members were nominally healthy, though unrecorded immune exposures were likely present. The donor tested CMV seronegative, placing the donor among the approximately 400 seronegative members of the cohort. Every donor gave a peripheral blood sample, and the peripheral blood mononuclear cells from that sample were used for TCR beta sequencing. The Qiagen DNeasy Blood Extraction Kit was used to extract genomic DNA from the blood cell samples. The CDR3 goes from the cysteine to the phenylalanine over 15 residues. CDR3 DNA is the only sequence kept; it has 45 bases, read in frame from the first base. Taken from the germline V gene, the CDR1 and CDR2 loops are LGHNA and YSLEER. Trimming at the junction amounts to 1 base on V and 4 bases on J, and the germline ends lie 13 bases apart.

Here the chain combines TRBV4-3 and TRBJ1-2; the best D guess is TRBD1, with 5 bases matching. The sequence was collected from a man aged 45-60 years in good health and CMV-seronegative. Sequencing was carried out using PBMCs. The CDR3 is CASSQVSGGIYGYTF. DNA sequence: TGCGCCAGCAGCCAAGTCAGCGGGGGGATCTATGGCTACACCTTC.